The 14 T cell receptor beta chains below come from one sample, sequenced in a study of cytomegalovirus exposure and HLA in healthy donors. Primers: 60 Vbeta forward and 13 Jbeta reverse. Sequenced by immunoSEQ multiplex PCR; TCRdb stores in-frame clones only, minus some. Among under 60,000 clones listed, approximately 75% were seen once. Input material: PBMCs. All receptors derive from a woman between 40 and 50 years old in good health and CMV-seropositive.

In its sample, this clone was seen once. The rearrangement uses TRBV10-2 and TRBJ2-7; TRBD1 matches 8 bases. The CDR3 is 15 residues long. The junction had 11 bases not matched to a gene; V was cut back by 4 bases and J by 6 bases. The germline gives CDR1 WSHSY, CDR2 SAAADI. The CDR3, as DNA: TGCGCCAGCAGTGCCCCGGACAGGGCATCGGGCGAGCAGTACTTC. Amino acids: CASSAPDRASGEQYF.

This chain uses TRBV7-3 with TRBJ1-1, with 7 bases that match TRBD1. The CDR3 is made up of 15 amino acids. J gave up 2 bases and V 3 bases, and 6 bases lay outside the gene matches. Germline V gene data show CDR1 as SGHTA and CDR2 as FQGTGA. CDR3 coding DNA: TGTGCCAGCAGCTTGACACAGGGGACCAACACTGAAGCTTTCTTT. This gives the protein CASSLTQGTNTEAFF.

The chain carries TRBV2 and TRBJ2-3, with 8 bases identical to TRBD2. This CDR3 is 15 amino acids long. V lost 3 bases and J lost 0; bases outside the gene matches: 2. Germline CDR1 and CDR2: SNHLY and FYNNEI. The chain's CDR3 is CASSDERGSTDTQYF. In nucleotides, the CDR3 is TGTGCCAGCAGTGATGAGCGGGGGAGCACAGATACGCAGTATTTT.

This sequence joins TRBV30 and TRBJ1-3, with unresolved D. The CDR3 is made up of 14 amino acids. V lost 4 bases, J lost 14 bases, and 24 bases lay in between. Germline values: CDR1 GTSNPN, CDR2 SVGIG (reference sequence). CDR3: CAWTHEARTKGVYF. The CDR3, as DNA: TGTGCCTGGACCCACGAGGCCCGGACGAAGGGAGTATATTTT.

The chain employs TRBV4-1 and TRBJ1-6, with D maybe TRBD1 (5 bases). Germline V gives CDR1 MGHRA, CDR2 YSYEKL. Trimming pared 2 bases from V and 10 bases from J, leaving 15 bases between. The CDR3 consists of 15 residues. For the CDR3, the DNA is TGCGCCAGCAGCCAAACCCAGGGCATGGGATCACCCCTCCACTTT. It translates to CASSQTQGMGSPLHF.

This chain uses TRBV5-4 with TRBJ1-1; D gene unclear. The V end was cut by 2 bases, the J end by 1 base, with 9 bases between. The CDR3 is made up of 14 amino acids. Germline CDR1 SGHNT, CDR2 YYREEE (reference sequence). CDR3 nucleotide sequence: TGTGCCAGCAGCTTCGGACTCGAGAACACTGAAGCTTTCTTT. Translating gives CASSFGLENTEAFF.

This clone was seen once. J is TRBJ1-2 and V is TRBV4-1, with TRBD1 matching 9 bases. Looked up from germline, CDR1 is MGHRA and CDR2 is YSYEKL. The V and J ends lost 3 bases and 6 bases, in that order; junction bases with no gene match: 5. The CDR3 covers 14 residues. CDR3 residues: CASSQRDREDGYTF. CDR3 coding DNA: TGCGCCAGCAGCCAGAGGGACAGGGAGGATGGCTACACCTTC.

The CDR3 bases are TGTGCCAGCAGTTCCAGGACAGGGGGCAACTATGGCTACACCTTC. Amino acids: CASSSRTGGNYGYTF. This chain connects TRBV27 to TRBJ1-2, with 11 bases fitting TRBD1. With 4 bases clipped from V and 2 bases from J, the junction kept 3 bases outside the gene matches. Germline CDR1 reads MNHEY; CDR2 reads SMNVEV (reference sequence). This CDR3 is 15 amino acids long.

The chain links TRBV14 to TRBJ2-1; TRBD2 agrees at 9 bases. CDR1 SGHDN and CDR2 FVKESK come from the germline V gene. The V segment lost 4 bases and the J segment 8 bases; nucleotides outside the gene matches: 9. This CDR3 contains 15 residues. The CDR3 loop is CASSRVLLAGDEQFF. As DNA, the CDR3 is TGTGCCAGCAGCCGAGTACTCTTAGCGGGGGATGAGCAGTTCTTC.

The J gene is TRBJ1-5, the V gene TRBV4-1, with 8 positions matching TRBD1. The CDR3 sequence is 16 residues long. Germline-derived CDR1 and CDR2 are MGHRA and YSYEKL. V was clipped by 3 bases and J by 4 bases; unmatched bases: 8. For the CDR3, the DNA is TGCGCCAGCAGCCACGGCGCAGGGGGCGCGAATCAGCCCCAGCATTTT. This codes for CASSHGAGGANQPQHF.

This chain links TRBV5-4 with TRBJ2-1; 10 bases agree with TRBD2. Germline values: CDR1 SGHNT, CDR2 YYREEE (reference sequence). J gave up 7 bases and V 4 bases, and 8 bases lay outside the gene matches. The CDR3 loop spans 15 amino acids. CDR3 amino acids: CASSPSGGFGNEQFF. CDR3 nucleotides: TGTGCCAGCAGCCCTAGCGGGGGATTCGGGAATGAGCAGTTCTTC.

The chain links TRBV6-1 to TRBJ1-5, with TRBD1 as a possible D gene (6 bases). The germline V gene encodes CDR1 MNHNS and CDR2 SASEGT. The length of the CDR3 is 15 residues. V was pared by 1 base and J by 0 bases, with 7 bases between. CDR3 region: CASSEVQGSNQPQHF. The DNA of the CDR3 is TGTGCCAGCAGTGAAGTACAGGGTAGCAATCAGCCCCAGCATTTT.

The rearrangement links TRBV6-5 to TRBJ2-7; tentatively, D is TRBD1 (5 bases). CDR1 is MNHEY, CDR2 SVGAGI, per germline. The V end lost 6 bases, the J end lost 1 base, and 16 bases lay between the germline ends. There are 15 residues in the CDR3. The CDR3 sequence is CASSPAVGASYEQYF. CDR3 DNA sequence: TGTGCCAGCAGCCCCGCAGTAGGGGCATCCTACGAGCAGTACTTC.

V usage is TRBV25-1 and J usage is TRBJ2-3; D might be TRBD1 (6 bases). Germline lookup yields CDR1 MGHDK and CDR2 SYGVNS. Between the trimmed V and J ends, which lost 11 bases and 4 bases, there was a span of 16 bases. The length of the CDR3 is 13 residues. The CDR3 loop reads CACQGQFADTQYF. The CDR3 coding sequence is TGTGCCTGTCAAGGACAGTTTGCAGATACGCAGTATTTT.